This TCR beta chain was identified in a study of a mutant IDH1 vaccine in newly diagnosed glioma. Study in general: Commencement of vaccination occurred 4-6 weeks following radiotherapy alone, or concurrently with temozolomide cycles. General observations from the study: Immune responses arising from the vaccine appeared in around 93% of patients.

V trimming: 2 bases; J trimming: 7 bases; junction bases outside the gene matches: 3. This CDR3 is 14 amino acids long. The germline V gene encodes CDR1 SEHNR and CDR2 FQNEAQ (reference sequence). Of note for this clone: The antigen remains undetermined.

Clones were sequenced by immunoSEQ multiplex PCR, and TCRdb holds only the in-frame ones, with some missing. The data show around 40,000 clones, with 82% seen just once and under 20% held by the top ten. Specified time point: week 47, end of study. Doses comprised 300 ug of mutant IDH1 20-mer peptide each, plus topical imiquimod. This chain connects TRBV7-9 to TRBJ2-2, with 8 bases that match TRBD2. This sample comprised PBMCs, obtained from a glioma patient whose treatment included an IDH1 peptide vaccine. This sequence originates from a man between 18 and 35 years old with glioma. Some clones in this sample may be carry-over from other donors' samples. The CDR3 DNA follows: TGTGCCAGCAGCTTACGGGGGGGACTCGGGGAGCTGTTTTTT. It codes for CASSLRGGLGELFF.